This TCR beta chain was identified during a study of blood T cell repertoires in COVID-19. For the study at large: The origin of the acute and convalescent COVID-19 samples was the United States, Italy and Spain. From T cells, B-cell-depleted T cells, or PBMCs came the material, which was cDNA or gDNA.

This CDR3 spans 17 amino acids. Germline V gives CDR1 SGHRS, CDR2 YFSETQ. With 4 bases clipped from V and 0 bases from J, the junction kept 11 bases outside the gene matches. Per the original data handling: The assay estimated nucleated cells by amplifying reference gene primers. Sequencing was performed with immunoSEQ multiplex PCR; in TCRdb, only in-frame clones are kept and a portion is missing. That table supplies the V and J calls and clone size; D and trimming were determined from the DNA. The sample includes about 210,000 clones, 80% to 90% of them seen just once. This clone was seen many times.

The chain combines TRBV5-1 with TRBJ1-2; 8 nucleotides line up with TRBD1. The specimen sequenced was peripheral blood. This TCR came from a woman aged 40-49 years with active or convalescent COVID-19. The CDR3 here is CASSRDRKNPSNYGYTF. The CDR3, as DNA: TGCGCCAGCAGCCGGGACAGGAAGAACCCCTCTAACTATGGCTACACCTTC.